A selection of T cell receptor beta chains follows, all from one sample in a study of blood T cell repertoires in COVID-19. The assay was immunoSEQ multiplex PCR, and TCRdb's table has in-frame clones only and misses some. This table holds 250,000 to 400,000 clones, about 91% found once. Sequenced input: peripheral blood. These receptors were obtained from a woman in her 30s with COVID-19, enrolled during active disease. The CDR3 runs from the conserved cysteine through the conserved F or W. The D gene is left open where the match is weak. Clone size, where shown, is once, few, many, or a class for clones that have expanded.

d_gene	j_gene	abundance	v_gene	CDR3nt	CDR3aa
TRBD2	TRBJ2-3	NA	TRBV7-2	TGTGCCAGCAGCAAGAGCGGGGGCCTCACAGATACGCAGTATTTT	CASSKSGGLTDTQYF
TRBD2	TRBJ2-3	NA	TRBV7-9	TGTGCCAGCAGGGTAGGCGGGGGAACAGATACGCAGTATTTT	CASRVGGGTDTQYF
TRBD1	TRBJ1-1	NA	TRBV27	TGTGCCAGCAGTCCGGGACAGAAGACTGAAGCTTTCTTT	CASSPGQKTEAFF
TRBD2	TRBJ2-3	NA	TRBV9	TGTGCCAGCACCCTTAACGGGGGGGACACAGATACGCAGTATTTT	CASTLNGGDTDTQYF
TRBD1	TRBJ1-1	few	TRBV3-1/TRBV3-2	TGTGCCAGCAGCCCCTTGTACAGGGGGGGGAACACTGAAGCTTTCTTT	CASSPLYRGGNTEAFF
TRBD1	TRBJ2-5	NA	TRBV13	TGTGCCAGCAGCTTAGATCGGGACAGGGGGCGTGTGACCCAGTACTTC	CASSLDRDRGRVTQYF
TRBD2	TRBJ2-1	once	TRBV4-2	TGTGCCAGCAGTCGGACTAGCGGGGGGGCAGTCTACAATGAGCAGTTCTTC	CASSRTSGGAVYNEQFF
NA	TRBJ2-3	NA	TRBV5-1	TGCGCCAGCAGCTTGGGGGACACCCTATACACAGATACGCAGTATTTT	CASSLGDTLYTDTQYF
TRBD1	TRBJ1-2	NA	TRBV9	TGTGCCAGCAGCGCTAGGACAGGTCCGAACTATGGCTACACCTTC	CASSARTGPNYGYTF
NA	TRBJ2-1	NA	TRBV11-3	TGTGCCAGCAGCTTATCACAGGGAAGATACAATGAGCAGTTCTTC	CASSLSQGRYNEQFF
NA	TRBJ1-5	NA	TRBV18	TGTGCCAGCTCACCTCAGCTGGGAGATCAGCCCCAGCATTTT	CASSPQLGDQPQHF
NA	TRBJ2-1	NA	TRBV28	TGTGCCAGCAGTGGGGCTCGGACGGGCTCCTACAATGAGCAGTTCTTC	CASSGARTGSYNEQFF
TRBD1	TRBJ1-5	NA	TRBV6-5	TGTGCCAGCAGTAGGGACAGGGTCGGCAATCAGCCCCAGCATTTT	CASSRDRVGNQPQHF
NA	TRBJ1-2	NA	TRBV6-5	TGTGCCAGCACTGGGAGTGAGTATGTTGGCTACACCTTC	CASTGSEYVGYTF
NA	TRBJ1-5	NA	TRBV2	TGTGCCAGCAGTGGAGAGGGAGATAGCAATCAGCCCCAGCATTTT	CASSGEGDSNQPQHF
TRBD1	TRBJ1-2	once	TRBV28	TGTGCCAGCAGTTTCGGGACAGCAGACTATGGCTACACCTTC	CASSFGTADYGYTF
TRBD2	TRBJ2-1	NA	TRBV3-1/TRBV3-2	TGTGCCAGCAGCCGGGGGAAGTCTAGCGGAGACAATGAGCAGTTCTTC	CASSRGKSSGDNEQFF
NA	TRBJ2-2	NA	TRBV28	TGTGCCAGCAGTTTACCACAGGAGAACACCGGGGAGCTGTTTTTT	CASSLPQENTGELFF
NA	TRBJ2-7	NA	TRBV6-5	TGTGCCAGCGGAGCTTTAGGGGGAAACGAGCAGTACTTC	CASGALGGNEQYF
NA	TRBJ1-1	NA	TRBV3-1/TRBV3-2	TGTGCCAGCAGCCAAGATAGTTGGCGGCCGGCGGCTGAAGCTTTCTTT	CASSQDSWRPAAEAFF
TRBD1	TRBJ2-2	NA	TRBV6-5	TGTGCCAGCAGTAGGGACAGGGGAAGGACCGGGGAGCTGTTTTTT	CASSRDRGRTGELFF
NA	TRBJ1-2	NA	TRBV6-5	TGTGCCAGCAGCCGACAGAATAACTATGGCTACACCTTC	CASSRQNNYGYTF
NA	TRBJ1-5	NA	TRBV29-1	TGCAGCGTTGGAAGGGAGGGTCAGCCCCAGCATTTT	CSVGREGQPQHF
TRBD1	TRBJ2-7	NA	TRBV4-1	TGCGCCAGCAGCGTAGACAGGGGGAACCCCTACGAGCAGTACTTC	CASSVDRGNPYEQYF
NA	TRBJ1-2	NA	TRBV9	TGTGCCAGCAGCGTAGGAGGGCGGAGCTCCTATGGCTACACCTTC	CASSVGGRSSYGYTF
TRBD1	TRBJ1-5	NA	TRBV7-8	TGTGCCAGCAGCGGTCAAATGACAGGGATGTGGCCCCAGCATTTT	CASSGQMTGMWPQHF
TRBD1	TRBJ1-2	once	TRBV19	TGTGCCAGTAGTATCCAACCGACAGGGGATGGCTACACCTTC	CASSIQPTGDGYTF
NA	TRBJ2-5	once	TRBV29-1	TGCGGCACAGGATGGGAAAACCAAGAGACCCAGTACTTC	CGTGWENQETQYF
NA	TRBJ1-2	few	TRBV5-4	TGTGCCAGCAGCTCACGATCAGGGACTGCCAATAACTATGGCTACACCTTC	CASSSRSGTANNYGYTF
TRBD1	TRBJ1-5	NA	TRBV11-2	TGTGCCAGCAGCTTGACAGGGGGCCGCAATCAGCCCCAGCATTTT	CASSLTGGRNQPQHF
NA	TRBJ1-1	NA	TRBV19	TGTGCCAGTAGCCCCCCCTGGGGGGACGGAGACACTGAAGCTTTCTTT	CASSPPWGDGDTEAFF
TRBD2	TRBJ2-3	NA	TRBV7-9	TGTGCCAGCAGCCTAGGACTAGCGGTGGCAGATACGCAGTATTTT	CASSLGLAVADTQYF
TRBD1	TRBJ1-1	NA	TRBV4-2	TGTGCCAGCAGCCAAGGACAGGGAAGTAAAACTGAAGCTTTCTTT	CASSQGQGSKTEAFF
TRBD2	TRBJ2-3	NA	TRBV9	TGTGCCAGCAGCGTAGACCCGGGGGGGCCCTCAGATACGCAGTATTTT	CASSVDPGGPSDTQYF
NA	TRBJ1-5	NA	TRBV21-1	TGTGCCAGCAGCCAAAGGGAGGGGCCCCTAAATCAGCCCCAGCATTTT	CASSQREGPLNQPQHF
TRBD1	TRBJ1-5	NA	TRBV2	TGTGCCAGCAGTGACGGACAGGGCTGGCAGCCCCAGCATTTT	CASSDGQGWQPQHF
NA	TRBJ2-6	NA	TRBV5-1	TGCGCCAGCAGCTTGGCCCGGGCTGGGGCCAACGTCCTGACTTTC	CASSLARAGANVLTF
NA	TRBJ1-5	NA	TRBV27	TGTGCCAGCAGAGATACAGGGTTCCTTAATCAGCCCCAGCATTTT	CASRDTGFLNQPQHF
NA	TRBJ1-1	NA	TRBV19	TGTGCCAGTAGTTCAGGGCCCCTGAACACTGAAGCTTTCTTT	CASSSGPLNTEAFF
NA	TRBJ2-7	NA	TRBV6-5	TGTGCCAGCAGGGACTATGTCTACGAGCAGTACTTC	CASRDYVYEQYF
TRBD2	TRBJ2-5	NA	TRBV7-2	TGTGCCAGCAGCTTATGGTCTAGCGGGGGGGGAGAGACCCAGTACTTC	CASSLWSSGGGETQYF
NA	TRBJ1-6	NA	TRBV19	TGTGCCAGTAGTACCCGTGGAGCCTATACATATTCACCCCTCCACTTT	CASSTRGAYTYSPLHF
NA	TRBJ1-6	NA	TRBV4-3	TGCGCCAGCAGCCAGGACATGGCGTCCTATAATTCACCCCTCCACTTT	CASSQDMASYNSPLHF
NA	TRBJ1-4	NA	TRBV3-1/TRBV3-2	TGTGCCAGCAGCCAATTCGACCGAGGTGAAAAACTGTTTTTT	CASSQFDRGEKLFF
NA	TRBJ1-3	NA	TRBV15	TGTGCCACCAGCAGAGACCCGGTGACATACTCTGGAAACACCATATATTTT	CATSRDPVTYSGNTIYF
NA	TRBJ1-1	NA	TRBV9	TGTGCCAGCAGCCCTGGTTGGGGGGGTATGAACACTGAAGCTTTCTTT	CASSPGWGGMNTEAFF
NA	TRBJ1-5	NA	TRBV4-1	TGCGCCAGCAGCCAAGAGGGAGTTAGCAATCAGCCCCAGCATTTT	CASSQEGVSNQPQHF
NA	TRBJ1-6	once	TRBV5-6	TGTGCCAGCAGCTTCGGGGTAGGTAATTCACCCCTCCACTTT	CASSFGVGNSPLHF
NA	TRBJ1-3	NA	TRBV5-4	TGTGCCAGCAGCTGGGGGCCCAGCTCTGGAAACACCATATATTTT	CASSWGPSSGNTIYF
NA	TRBJ1-2	NA	TRBV3-1/TRBV3-2	TGTGCCAGCAGCCAAGGCCGGCCACTATATGGCTACACCTTC	CASSQGRPLYGYTF